This T cell receptor (beta chain) was observed in a study of blood T cell repertoires in COVID-19. At the level of the study: Donors in the United States, Italy and Spain gave samples during acute or convalescent COVID-19. T cells, B-cell-depleted T cells, or PBMCs supplied cDNA or gDNA.

The V gene's germline CDR1 is SGHDN and CDR2 FVKESK. This CDR3 comprises 13 residues. The germline V and J ends were trimmed by 4 bases and 4 bases, with 10 bases remaining between them. Under the authors' procedure: Using reference gene primer amplification, nucleated cell counts were estimated. Sequenced by immunoSEQ multiplex PCR; TCRdb stores in-frame clones only, minus some. For V, J and clone size, that table is used; D and trimming come from the DNA. The sample consists of approximately 84,000 clones, about three quarters of them appearing once. Input material: peripheral blood. This receptor was identified in a man in his fifties or sixties with active or convalescent COVID-19. The rearrangement joins TRBV14 to TRBJ1-1, with D unclear. CDR3 sequence reads: CASSLGRSTEAFF. CDR3 DNA: TGTGCCAGCAGCCTTGGGAGAAGCACTGAAGCTTTCTTT. The full variable domain, in which reference TRBV14 and TRBJ1-1 provide the parts outside the CDR3, is EAGVTQFPSHSVIEKGQTVTLRCDPISGHDNLYWYRRVMGKEIKFLLHFVKESKQDESGMPNNRFLAERTGGTYSTLKVQPAELEDSGVYFCASSLGRSTEAFFGQGTRLTVV.